The TCR beta chain under discussion was sequenced for a study of T cell responses to AZD1222 COVID-19 vaccine. Repertoires were generated with immunoSEQ multiplex PCR, while TCRdb's copy carries only in-frame clones and drops some. The data hold 120,000 to 150,000 clones, with about nine tenths observed a single time. CDR3 length: 14 residues. Trimming cost V 3 bases and J 2 bases, with 10 bases left between them. In germline, CDR1 is SGHTA, CDR2 FQGNSA. This chain connects TRBV7-2 to TRBJ1-1; D might be TRBD1 (5 bases). The clonotype originates from an adult in good health. Sequenced material: peripheral blood, taken on day 0 of AZD1222 vaccination. The CDR3 spells CASSFQGRNTEAFF. Written as DNA, the CDR3 is TGTGCCAGCAGCTTTCAGGGACGAAACACTGAAGCTTTCTTT.